This T cell receptor beta chain was found in a study of cytomegalovirus exposure and HLA in healthy donors. Whole-study findings and limits: Whilst most TCR sequences proved rare, a subset of public TCRs occurred across many donors.

As to this clone: Its target is unknown.

The donors were healthy bone marrow donors. PCR employed 60 Vbeta and 13 Jbeta primers. The protocol was immunoSEQ multiplex PCR, while the TCRdb copy is restricted to in-frame clones and leaves out a portion. The sample lists approximately 100,000 clones, under 80% occurring once. The sequence derives from a woman aged 50 to 65 in good health and CMV-seropositive. Sequencing was carried out using PBMCs.

The CDR3 reads CASSSPGRGTDTQYF. The CDR3 region has the DNA TGTGCCAGCAGCTCCCCGGGGAGAGGGACAGATACGCAGTATTTT. The gene calls are TRBV5-4 and TRBJ2-3, with TRBD2 as a possible D gene (5 bases). CDR1 is SGHNT, CDR2 YYREEE, per germline (reference sequence). Trimming took off 3 bases at V and 3 bases at J, with 14 bases between the two ends. There are 15 residues in the CDR3. Full variable domain (missing parts from reference TRBV5-4 and TRBJ2-3): ETGVTQSPTHLIKTRGQQVTLRCSSQSGHNTVSWYQQALGQGPQFIFQYYREEENGRGNFPPRFSGLQFPNYSSELNVNALELDDSALYLCASSSPGRGTDTQYFGPGTRLTVL.